Following are 24 T cell receptor beta chains from one sample sequenced in a study of Graves' ophthalmopathy and Graves' hyperthyroidism. RNA transcripts were the source from which TCR beta CDR3 regions were amplified. HTBI primers were used in a first-round RT-PCR, which preceded a second-round multiplex PCR. TCRdb called the multiplex PCR reads again in MiXCR, with one record for every CDR3 protein. The sample records 650,000 to 900,000 distinct CDR3 sequences, around 40% being singletons. What was sequenced was peripheral blood. These receptor sequences come from an adult man with Graves' ophthalmopathy.

The chain employs TRBV25-1 and TRBJ2-2; the match to TRBD1 covers 7 bases. After removal of 5 bases from V and 4 bases from J, the junction contained 7 bases not matched to a gene. Per germline, CDR1 MGHDK and CDR2 SYGVNS. The CDR3 covers 15 residues. The CDR3 reads CASSRVNRGTGELFF. The DNA of the CDR3 is TGTGCCAGCAGTCGAGTTAACAGGGGCACCGGGGAGCTGTTTTTT.

This clonotype was seen a single time. V gene TRBV20-1 combines with J gene TRBJ2-7; TRBD1 matches at 7 bases. This CDR3 comprises 14 residues. The V and J ends lost 4 bases and 2 bases, in that order; junction bases with no gene match: 8. CDR1 DFQATT and CDR2 SNEGSKA come from the germline V gene (reference sequence). CDR3 in DNA: TGCAGTGCTATACCAGACAGGGAACCCTACGAGCAGTACTTC. Protein product: CSAIPDREPYEQYF.

The chain links TRBV20-1 to TRBJ2-5; 9 bases are shared with TRBD1. This CDR3 region has 13 residues. Germline CDR1 and CDR2: DFQATT and SNEGSKA (reference sequence). Trimming cost V 6 bases and J 3 bases; bases outside gene matches: 5. For the CDR3, the DNA is TGCAGTGCCCCTAGGACAGGGGAAGAGACCCAGTACTTC. It encodes CSAPRTGEETQYF.

The chain combines TRBV20-1 with TRBJ1-1, with a possible D match to TRBD1 (5 bases). The CDR3 totals 15 residues. Trimming cost V 3 bases and J 1 base, with 15 bases left between them. Per germline, CDR1 DFQATT and CDR2 SNEGSKA (reference sequence). Written as DNA, the CDR3 is TGCAGTGCTAGTGCCTCCGGGACGCAGAACACTGAAGCTTTCTTT. As protein: CSASASGTQNTEAFF.

The V call is TRBV5-1, the J call TRBJ2-5; D could derive from TRBD1 or TRBD2 (5 bases each). Germline loops: CDR1 SGHRS, CDR2 YFSETQ. With 2 bases removed from V and 5 bases from J, the gap between germline ends came to 19 bases. This CDR3 has 16 amino acids. The CDR3 sequence: CASSFRDWTPGETQYF. Here the CDR3 DNA reads TGCGCCAGCAGCTTCAGGGATTGGACTCCGGGGGAGACCCAGTACTTC.

The chain uses TRBV7-9 and TRBJ1-6; 11 bases are a match to TRBD1. V shed 6 bases, J shed 9 bases, and the junction held 10 bases outside the gene matches. Per germline, CDR1 SEHNR and CDR2 FQNEAQ (reference sequence). The CDR3 spans 16 residues. As DNA, the CDR3 is TGTGCCAGCAGTTCCCCGGGACAGGGGGAAGGTTCACCCCTCCACTTT. It codes for CASSSPGQGEGSPLHF.

This clonotype has only a few counts. The rearrangement joins TRBV12-3 or TRBV12-4 to TRBJ1-3, with a tentative D call TRBD1 (5 bases). The V end lost 6 bases, the J end lost 1 base, and 13 bases lay between the germline ends. The CDR3 runs to 15 residues. The CDR3 nucleotides read TGTGCCAGCAGCACAGGAGCTGAATCTGGAAACACCATATATTTT. Translation: CASSTGAESGNTIYF.

The J gene is TRBJ2-7, the V gene TRBV7-9, with 8 positions matching TRBD1. CDR1 SEHNR and CDR2 FQNEAQ come from the germline V gene (reference sequence). The CDR3 is 17 residues long. Losses at the gene ends were 4 bases for V and 4 bases for J; bases not matched to a gene: 15. As DNA, the CDR3 is TGTGCCAGCAGCTCTAGGGGGACCGGGACAGGATATTACGAGCAGTACTTC. Translating it yields CASSSRGTGTGYYEQYF.

This clonotype was found many times. The chain recombines TRBV12-3 or TRBV12-4 with TRBJ2-7; D not certain. The CDR3 is 13 amino acids. Trimming removed 5 bases from V and 2 bases from J, with 10 bases in between. The CDR3 loop is CASSPPYTYEQYF. As DNA, the CDR3 is TGTGCCAGCAGTCCTCCATATACCTACGAGCAGTACTTC.

This clonotype was picked up many times. This chain links TRBV7-2 with TRBJ1-5, with D hard to call. Deletions cut 6 bases from V and 3 bases from J, with 15 bases between. Germline V gives CDR1 SGHTA, CDR2 FQGNSA. The CDR3 consists of 15 residues. CDR3 amino acids: CASSPGSNPNQPQHF. Here the CDR3 DNA reads TGTGCCAGCAGTCCGGGGTCGAACCCCAATCAGCCCCAGCATTTT. Complete variable domain (other parts from reference TRBV7-2 and TRBJ1-5): GAGVSQSPSNKVTEKGKDVELRCDPISGHTALYWYRQSLGQGLEFLIYFQGNSAPDKSGLPSDRFSAERTGGSVSTLTIQRTQQEDSAVYLCASSPGSNPNQPQHFGDGTRLSIL.

As regards this clonotype: Just one base apart from a much larger clone, this may be a read error. The chain joins TRBV20-1 to TRBJ2-7; no reliable D call. Germline CDR1 is DFQATT and CDR2 is SNEGSKA (reference sequence). The CDR3 extends over 15 amino acids. Deletions cut 1 base from V and 5 bases from J, with 18 bases between. CDR3 loop: CSARGRKGSLDEQYF. As DNA, the CDR3 is TGCAGTGCTAGAGGTCGAAAGGGAAGCCTAGACGAGCAGTACTTC.

CDR3 loop: CASRIPGQGFTYEQYF. The CDR3 DNA reads as TGTGCCAGTAGAATCCCCGGCCAGGGCTTTACCTACGAGCAGTACTTC. The chain is built from TRBV19 and TRBJ2-7; possibly TRBD1 for D (5 bases). Trimming shortened V by 6 bases and J by 2 bases, and 20 bases separated the two germline ends. Germline CDR1 is LNHDA and CDR2 is SQIVND (reference sequence). The CDR3 consists of 16 residues.

This clonotype was seen a few times. The CDR3 coding sequence is TGTGCCAGCAGCTTAGTCTACCCACCGGGCACCACAATAAATCAGCCCCAGCATTTT. It yields the protein CASSLVYPPGTTINQPQHF. This chain uses TRBV7-9 with TRBJ1-5; the D is unclear. CDR1 is SEHNR and CDR2 is FQNEAQ in the germline V gene (reference sequence). This CDR3 is 19 amino acids long. The V and J ends lost 1 base and 4 bases respectively, with 23 bases between them.

The table lists this clonotype with many counts. This chain uses TRBV10-3 with TRBJ2-7, with 9 bases lining up with TRBD1. This CDR3 has 13 amino acids. V lost 5 bases and J lost 6; bases outside the gene matches: 5. The germline CDR1 and CDR2 sequences are ENHRY and SYGVKD. The CDR3 DNA follows: TGTGCCATCAGTCGGGACAGGGAAGGCGAGCAGTACTTC. Its protein is CAISRDREGEQYF.

As for this clonotype: Germline and junction disagree at one end, which may indicate a read error. The J gene is TRBJ1-4, the V gene TRBV2; 8 bases are shared with TRBD1. The length of the CDR3 is 15 residues. CDR1 and CDR2 (germline): SNHLY, FYNNEI. The CDR3 here is CATSDSGGEGEKLFF. As DNA, the CDR3 is TGTGCCACCAGTGACTCAGGGGGCGAAGGTGAAAAACTGTTTTTT. Variable domain in full (rest from reference TRBV2 and TRBJ1-4): EPEVTQTPSHQVTQMGQEVILRCVPISNHLYFYWYRQILGQKVEFLVSFYNNEISEKSEIFDDQFSVERPDGSNFTLKIRSTKLEDSAMYFCATSDSGGEGEKLFFGSGTQLSVL.

The gene calls are TRBV15 and TRBJ2-7; 7 bases line up with TRBD1. The CDR3 length is 16 residues. Trimming removed 0 bases from V and 0 bases from J; junction bases left unmatched: 5. From germline, CDR1 is LNHNV and CDR2 YYDKDF (reference sequence). CDR3 coding DNA: TGTGCCACCAGCAGAGAAAGGGACAGTAGCTCCTACGAGCAGTACTTC. It translates to CATSRERDSSSYEQYF. The full variable domain, completed using reference TRBV15 and TRBJ2-7, is DAMVIQNPRYQVTQFGKPVTLSCSQTLNHNVMYWYQQKSSQAPKLLFHYYDKDFNNEADTPDNFQSRRPNTSFCFLDIRSPGLGDTAMYLCATSRERDSSSYEQYFGPGTRLTVT.

The chain recombines TRBV10-3 with TRBJ2-5; 7 bases are a match to TRBD1. Trimming at V came to 5 bases and at J to 3 bases, leaving 6 bases not matched to a gene. CDR1 is ENHRY, CDR2 SYGVKD, per germline. This CDR3 region has 14 residues. CDR3 residues: CAISPGQTKETQYF. The CDR3 DNA follows: TGTGCCATCAGTCCGGGACAGACAAAAGAGACCCAGTACTTC.

As to this clonotype: This could be a read error, since a much larger clone is one nucleotide away. The rearrangement links TRBV7-9 to TRBJ1-6; 7 bases map to TRBD1. The J segment lost 9 bases and the V segment lost 5 bases, leaving 10 bases of the junction unmatched. The germline gives CDR1 SEHNR, CDR2 FQNEAQ (reference sequence). The CDR3 length is 15 residues. CDR3 amino acids: CASSTLDRSISPLHF. The CDR3 bases are TGTGCCAGCAGCACTCTGGACAGGTCAATTTCACCCCTCCACTTT.

The chain employs TRBV29-1 and TRBJ1-1; D not certain. The CDR3 loop spans 13 amino acids. Per germline, CDR1 SQVTM and CDR2 ANQGSEA. V gave up 4 bases and J gave up 7 bases, with 16 bases separating them. CDR3 loop: CSVGAGRAGEAFF. CDR3 sequence (DNA): TGCAGCGTTGGCGCTGGGCGAGCAGGTGAAGCTTTCTTT. The full variable domain, in which reference TRBV29-1 and TRBJ1-1 provide the parts outside the CDR3, is SAVISQKPSRDICQRGTSLTIQCQVDSQVTMMFWYRQQPGQSLTLIATANQGSEATYESGFVIDKFPISRPNLTFSTLTVSNMSPEDSSIYLCSVGAGRAGEAFFGQGTRLTVV.

This clonotype was seen only a few times. The rearrangement joins TRBV19 to TRBJ2-6, with D possibly TRBD2 on 7 matching bases. Trimming removed 2 bases at V and 0 bases at J, with 20 bases between. Germline CDR1 and CDR2: LNHDA and SQIVND (reference sequence). The CDR3 loop spans 20 amino acids. The CDR3 nucleotides read TGTGCCAGTAGTATACCCTGGGGGGGACACTTAAGCTCTGGGGCCAACGTCCTGACTTTC. It yields the protein CASSIPWGGHLSSGANVLTF.

The CDR3 region has the DNA TGTGCCAGCAACCGCGAGGGTTATGGAGGACACCCAACCTATGGCTACACCTTC. It encodes CASNREGYGGHPTYGYTF. The V gene is TRBV9, the J gene TRBJ1-2, with D perhaps matching TRBD1 (5 bases). Germline loops: CDR1 SGDLS, CDR2 YYNGEE. The germline V and J ends were trimmed by 6 bases and 4 bases, with 28 bases remaining between them. The CDR3 spans 18 residues.

Many counts were recorded for this clonotype. The gene calls are TRBV20-1 and TRBJ1-2; no clear D gene. CDR3 length equals 12 residues. The ends were cut back, 2 bases at V and 10 bases at J, with 14 bases in the middle. From germline, CDR1 is DFQATT and CDR2 SNEGSKA (reference sequence). DNA for the CDR3: TGCAGTGCTAGAAGTAAGGCTTCCGACTACACCTTC. Its translation: CSARSKASDYTF.

This clonotype was found once. This may be a read error: a much more frequent sequence differs by one nucleotide. The CDR3 protein is CANRGIGNTIYF. The CDR3 DNA reads as TGTGCCAACAGAGGCATAGGAAACACCATATATTTT. The V and J genes are TRBV2 and TRBJ1-3; D unresolved. V lost 10 bases and J lost 4, with 11 bases in between. The CDR3 runs 12 residues. Germline V gene sequence: CDR1 SNHLY, CDR2 FYNNEI.

This clonotype occurred many times. The chain couples TRBV19 to TRBJ2-5; D is unresolved. The CDR3 length is 14 residues. With 5 bases removed from V and 5 bases from J, the gap between germline ends came to 15 bases. The germline V gene has CDR1 LNHDA and CDR2 SQIVND (reference sequence). The CDR3 loop is CASSVAARRETQYF. In DNA form, the CDR3 reads TGTGCCAGTAGTGTGGCAGCGCGGCGGGAGACCCAGTACTTC.